These 6 T cell receptor beta chains came from one sample sequenced in a study of breast tumors, draining lymph nodes, adjacent tissues. Breast cancer patients provided tissue from their axillary draining lymph nodes. TCRdb re-analysed the multiplex PCR reads in MiXCR, keeping a single row per CDR3 protein. The sample has nearly 200,000 distinct CDR3 sequences, 25% to 40% seen once; the top ten hold 4.3%. The specimen was axillary lymph node tissue. These receptors all stem from a female donor with breast cancer. Some clones in this sample may be carry-over from other donors' samples.

CDR3 nucleotide sequence: TGCAGCCGGGGACTAGCGGTCTACAATGAGCAGTTCTTC. Encoded protein: CSRGLAVYNEQFF. The V call is TRBV29-1, the J call TRBJ2-1; TRBD2 agrees at 11 bases. The CDR3 is 13 residues long. After removal of 8 bases from V and 3 bases from J, the junction contained 3 bases not matched to a gene. The germline V gene has CDR1 SQVTM and CDR2 ANQGSEA.

V gene TRBV24-1 combines with J gene TRBJ1-4; maybe TRBD1 (6 bases). Germline CDR1 and CDR2: KGHDR and SFDVKD. This CDR3 has 14 residues. The V and J ends lost 5 bases and 4 bases respectively, with 10 bases between them. As DNA, the CDR3 is TGTGCCACCAGTGTCGCGGACAGTAATGAAAAACTGTTTTTT. Protein product: CATSVADSNEKLFF.

Concerning this clonotype itself: A much larger clone lies a single base off, so this may be a read error. The rearrangement links TRBV30 to TRBJ2-3; 7 bases are shared with TRBD1. The CDR3 extends over 13 amino acids. Germline V lookup: CDR1 GTSNPN, CDR2 SVGIG (reference sequence). CDR3 nucleotides: TGTGCCTGGAGTCAGCTTGGGACAGATACGCGGTATTTT. Its translation: CAWSQLGTDTRYF.

This chain uses TRBV6-6 with TRBJ1-5; D not certain. V lost 7 bases, J lost 9 bases, and 22 bases lay in between. Germline V gene data show CDR1 as MNHNY and CDR2 as SVGAGI (reference sequence). The CDR3 spans 15 residues. The CDR3 loop is CASTHSRAVAGPQHF. The CDR3 DNA follows: TGTGCCAGCACTCACTCAAGGGCGGTAGCTGGGCCCCAGCATTTT.

Of note for this clonotype: One base away lies a much larger clone, so this may be a sequencing read error. The gene calls are TRBV10-3 and TRBJ2-6; the match to TRBD1 covers 8 bases. The CDR3 covers 17 residues. The germline V gene encodes CDR1 ENHRY and CDR2 SYGVKD. The V and J ends lost 5 bases and 0 bases, in that order; junction bases with no gene match: 6. The CDR3 nucleotides are TGTGCCATCAGTCTTAGGACAGGGCGCTCTGGGGCCAACGTCCTGACTTTC. Translating gives CAISLRTGRSGANVLTF.

This clonotype occurred many times. The V gene is TRBV14, the J gene TRBJ1-2, with 7 positions matching TRBD1. Trimming removed 1 base from V and 2 bases from J; junction bases left unmatched: 1. Germline-derived CDR1 and CDR2 are SGHDN and FVKESK. The length of the CDR3 is 14 residues. CDR3 sequence (DNA): TGTGCCAGCAGCCAAGGACAGGGCAACTATGGCTACACCTTC. Amino acids: CASSQGQGNYGYTF.